These T cell receptor beta chains were read from a single sample in a study of blood T cells in healthy people across ages. In TCRdb, the 5' RACE reads were re-called with MiXCR into one record per CDR3 protein. The table has around 1.5 million distinct CDR3 sequences, roughly a third seen once. Source material: blood. These TCRs come from a woman aged 25 to 39 in good health. The CDR3 runs from the conserved cysteine through the conserved F or W. D genes are given only for firm matches. Some rows mark clone size as missing; the rest say once, few, many or name a class of expanded clone.

cdr3_aa	cdr3_nt	d_call	v_call	j_call	clone_size
CASSLPDRANQPQHF	TGTGCCAGCAGTCTCCCGGACAGGGCCAATCAGCCCCAGCATTTT	TRBD1	TRBV28	TRBJ1-5	few
CASSAGLAGALDTQYF	TGTGCCAGCAGCGCCGGACTAGCGGGAGCCTTAGATACGCAGTATTTT	TRBD2	TRBV5-8	TRBJ2-3	.
CAASGEYNEQFF	TGTGCAGCTAGCGGAGAATACAATGAGCAGTTCTTC	TRBD2	TRBV28	TRBJ2-1	.
CASSLRRRYF	TGTGCCAGCAGCTTACGAAGGCGGTACTTC	.	TRBV7-9	TRBJ2-4	few
CASSLVLAGSQGTQYF	TGCGCCAGCAGCTTGGTACTAGCGGGGTCCCAAGGGACCCAGTACTTC	TRBD2	TRBV5-1	TRBJ2-5	.
CASSQGGGKTYEQYF	TGTGCCAGCAGCCAAGGCGGGGGAAAAACCTACGAGCAGTACTTC	TRBD2	TRBV3-1	TRBJ2-7	few
CASSAGQGGIYEQFF	TGCGCCAGCAGCGCAGGACAGGGGGGAATCTATGAGCAGTTCTTC	TRBD1	TRBV5-1	TRBJ2-1	.
CASVTRDGGVGNEQFF	TGTGCCAGCGTAACCCGGGACGGGGGGGTTGGAAATGAGCAGTTCTTC	TRBD2	TRBV28	TRBJ2-1	.
CASSLDGLQGAVHTQYF	TGTGCCAGCAGCTTAGATGGTCTGCAGGGGGCTGTACATACGCAGTATTTT	TRBD1	TRBV11-2	TRBJ2-3	.
CASSVPGTGYNEQFF	TGTGCCAGCAGTGTACCCGGGACAGGGTACAATGAGCAGTTCTTC	TRBD1	TRBV2	TRBJ2-1	.
CASSLKYSGEKLFF	TGTGCCAGCAGTTTAAAGTACTCGGGCGAAAAACTGTTTTTT	.	TRBV28	TRBJ1-4	.
CSATDWGDTQYF	TGCAGTGCTACCGACTGGGGCGATACGCAGTATTTT	.	TRBV20-1	TRBJ2-3	once
CASSLPKTGAPTDTQYF	TGTGCCAGCAGCTTACCAAAGACAGGGGCACCCACAGATACGCAGTATTTT	TRBD1	TRBV7-2	TRBJ2-3	many
CASSLGDSPIGNTEAFF	TGTGCCAGCAGCTTAGGGGACAGTCCTATTGGGAACACTGAAGCTTTCTTT	TRBD1	TRBV7-6	TRBJ1-1	few